The 17 T cell receptor beta chains below all came from one sample that was sequenced in a study of T-cell memory formation after mild COVID-19. One entry per CDR3 protein, called by TCRdb with MiXCR from the 5' RACE reads. The sample has 350,000 to 500,000 distinct CDR3 sequences; about a sixth are singletons. Specimen: PBMCs or a T cell subset sorted from them (not recorded which). The receptors derive from a man between 18 and 35 years old who had mild COVID-19 (a few samples of this study predate the infection). Cell type and time point are not known.

J is TRBJ1-2 and V is TRBV4-1; TRBD1 might be the D (5 bases). The V gene's germline CDR1 is MGHRA and CDR2 YSYEKL. V was pared by 1 base and J by 2 bases, with 11 bases between. The CDR3 is made up of 15 amino acids. The CDR3 bases are TGCGCCAGCAGCCAAGGGGGGGGACTCAACTATGGCTACACCTTC. The encoded protein is CASSQGGGLNYGYTF.

The chain employs TRBV4-3 and TRBJ1-5; no reliable D call. Germline CDR1 LGHNA, CDR2 YSLEER. Between the trimmed V and J ends, which lost 0 bases and 0 bases, there was a span of 6 bases. The CDR3 sequence is 15 residues long. CDR3: CASSQEALSNQPQHF. In DNA form, the CDR3 reads TGCGCCAGCAGCCAAGAGGCCCTTAGCAATCAGCCCCAGCATTTT.

This clonotype was counted only a few times. This chain links TRBV7-9 with TRBJ1-5, with D perhaps matching TRBD1 (5 bases). From germline, CDR1 is SEHNR and CDR2 FQNEAQ (reference sequence). V was trimmed by 3 bases and J by 10 bases, leaving 10 bases between them. This CDR3 region has 12 residues. CDR3 sequence: CASSLGGLPQHF. DNA of the CDR3: TGTGCCAGCAGCTTGGGGGGTTTACCCCAGCATTTT.

The table lists this clonotype with a few counts. CDR3: CASRGGIEDEQFF. As DNA, the CDR3 is TGTGCCAGCAGGGGGGGTATTGAGGATGAGCAGTTCTTC. The chain joins TRBV12-3 or TRBV12-4 to TRBJ2-1, with D maybe TRBD2 (6 bases). The CDR3 runs to 13 residues. V was clipped by 6 bases and J by 8 bases, with 14 bases between them.

This clonotype turned up a few times. The chain joins TRBV7-9 to TRBJ1-1, with no clear D. The CDR3 extends over 12 amino acids. V was clipped by 5 bases and J by 10 bases, with 14 bases between them. The germline CDR1 and CDR2 sequences are SEHNR and FQNEAQ (reference sequence). CDR3 DNA: TGTGCCAGCAGCAGCAGCGGGGAGGGAGCTTTCTTT. It specifies CASSSSGEGAFF. Complete variable domain (other parts from reference TRBV7-9 and TRBJ1-1): DTGVSQNPRHKITKRGQNVTFRCDPISEHNRLYWYRQTLGQGPEFLTYFQNEAQLEKSRLLSDRFSAERPKGSFSTLEIQRTEQGDSAMYLCASSSSGEGAFFGQGTRLTVV.

This clonotype appeared a few times. The chain combines TRBV12-3 or TRBV12-4 with TRBJ1-2; 7 positions match TRBD1. V lost 6 bases and J lost 8; bases outside the gene matches: 15. The CDR3 runs 15 residues. CDR3: CASRMDRRGPEGYTF. As DNA, the CDR3 is TGTGCCAGCAGAATGGACAGGCGGGGGCCTGAAGGCTACACCTTC.

The rearrangement links TRBV29-1 to TRBJ1-2; D not resolved. CDR3 length equals 14 residues. Trimming removed 4 bases from V and 2 bases from J, with 14 bases in between. In germline, CDR1 is SQVTM, CDR2 ANQGSEA. The CDR3 region is CSVVLMEFNYGYTF. For the CDR3, the DNA is TGCAGCGTTGTCCTTATGGAGTTCAACTATGGCTACACCTTC.

The CDR3 bases are TGCGCCAGCAGCCCACGGGAAGGCACTGAAGCTTTCTTT. This sequence encodes CASSPREGTEAFF. J is TRBJ1-1 and V is TRBV5-1; D uncertain. CDR3 length: 13 amino acids. Per germline, CDR1 SGHRS and CDR2 YFSETQ. V was cut by 4 bases and J by 4 bases, with 11 bases left in between.

The V call is TRBV6-5, the J call TRBJ2-3; a possible D gene is TRBD2 (6 bases). Per germline, CDR1 MNHEY and CDR2 SVGAGI. CDR3 length equals 13 residues. Trimming removed 5 bases at V and 4 bases at J, with 10 bases between. CDR3 region: CASSPWGADTQYF. For the CDR3, the DNA is TGTGCCAGCAGTCCCTGGGGGGCAGATACGCAGTATTTT.

V and J are TRBV7-9 and TRBJ2-7; 8 bases are shared with TRBD1. Germline V gives CDR1 SEHNR, CDR2 FQNEAQ (reference sequence). The CDR3 runs 14 residues. V shed 4 bases and J 5 bases; nucleotides not matched to a gene: 7. The CDR3 bases are TGTGCCAGCAGCTCGACAGGGGAAGGCAACGAGCAGTACGTC. Translating it yields CASSSTGEGNEQYV.

This clonotype came up a few times. V is TRBV10-3 and J is TRBJ2-5; D possibly corresponds to TRBD2 (5 bases). Looked up from germline, CDR1 is ENHRY and CDR2 is SYGVKD. The CDR3 extends over 13 amino acids. Trimming stripped 4 bases from V and 5 bases from J, with 11 bases between. CDR3 sequence: CAISAGEGETQYF. The CDR3 region has the DNA TGTGCCATCAGTGCCGGGGAAGGGGAGACCCAGTACTTC.

The count of this clonotype is one. CDR3 DNA sequence: TGTGCCAGCTCACCATTAGGGACAGGTGGAAACACCATATATTTT. Translation gives CASSPLGTGGNTIYF. The chain combines TRBV18 with TRBJ1-3, with 8 positions matching TRBD1. Germline lookup yields CDR1 KGHSH and CDR2 LQKENI. The CDR3 covers 15 residues. V lost 2 bases to trimming and J lost 3 bases; unmatched junction nucleotides: 3.

The chain joins TRBV27 to TRBJ2-5, with D tentatively TRBD1 or TRBD2 (6 bases each). This CDR3 is built from 15 residues. Germline CDR1 MNHEY, CDR2 SMNVEV (reference sequence). The ends were cut back, 3 bases at V and 9 bases at J, with 20 bases in the middle. CDR3 in amino acids: CASSFEGGYMEAQYF. DNA for the CDR3: TGTGCCAGCAGTTTCGAGGGGGGCTACATGGAGGCCCAGTACTTC.

The chain couples TRBV10-3 to TRBJ2-3, with D hard to call. The CDR3 spans 14 residues. Germline CDR1 ENHRY, CDR2 SYGVKD. Trimming removed 10 bases from V and 1 base from J, with 15 bases in between. The CDR3 protein is CATSGDFGTDTQYF. The CDR3 bases are TGTGCCACTTCTGGAGATTTTGGCACAGATACGCAGTATTTT.

The chain uses TRBV7-9 and TRBJ2-5; 7 nucleotides line up with TRBD2. The germline gives CDR1 SEHNR, CDR2 FQNEAQ (reference sequence). The CDR3 runs to 16 residues. With V trimmed by 5 bases and J by 0 bases, 9 bases remained unmatched. CDR3 DNA: TGTGCCAGCAGCCTTATCGTTAGCGGGTACCAAGAGACCCAGTACTTC. Its protein product is CASSLIVSGYQETQYF.

The rearrangement joins TRBV20-1 to TRBJ2-6; unclear D gene. Looked up from germline, CDR1 is DFQATT and CDR2 is SNEGSKA (reference sequence). V lost 2 bases to trimming and J lost 1 base, with 3 bases between them. This CDR3 region has 13 residues. The CDR3 bases are TGCAGTGCTAGACCGTCTGGGGCCAACGTCCTGACTTTC. It encodes CSARPSGANVLTF.

This clonotype was seen only a few times. This sequence joins TRBV19 and TRBJ2-1; no definite D call. This CDR3 comprises 12 residues. Germline CDR1 is LNHDA and CDR2 is SQIVND (reference sequence). V shed 3 bases and J shed 9 bases, with 9 bases lying between them. CDR3 amino acids: CASSMMVGEQFF. The CDR3 nucleotides read TGTGCCAGTAGTATGATGGTCGGTGAGCAGTTCTTC.